These T cell receptor beta chains were read from a single sample in a study of blood T cell repertoires in COVID-19. Libraries were prepared by immunoSEQ multiplex PCR; TCRdb keeps only in-frame clonotypes and omits some of them. In the table there are around 300,000 clones, more than 80% of which are singletons. Input material: PBMCs or T cells enriched from blood (not recorded which). The receptors were gathered from a young woman who had recovered from COVID-19. The CDR3 runs from the conserved cysteine through the conserved F or W. The order of the fields is D gene, J gene, clone size, V gene, CDR3 protein, CDR3 DNA. The D gene is left open where the match is weak. Expanded clones are given a class, and other clones once, few, many or no size at all.

d_gene: -
j_gene: TRBJ2-7
abundance: -
v_gene: TRBV10-3
CDR3aa: CAISEVFTLDEQYF
CDR3nt: TGTGCCATCAGTGAGGTCTTCACTCTGGACGAGCAGTACTTC

d_gene: -
j_gene: TRBJ2-5
abundance: -
v_gene: TRBV4-2
CDR3aa: CASGTPGRQETQYF
CDR3nt: TGTGCCAGCGGTACGCCGGGAAGACAAGAGACCCAGTACTTC

d_gene: TRBD2
j_gene: TRBJ2-5
abundance: -
v_gene: TRBV5-1
CDR3aa: CASSLSGGNQETQYF
CDR3nt: TGCGCCAGCAGCCTCAGCGGGGGAAACCAAGAGACCCAGTACTTC

d_gene: -
j_gene: TRBJ1-2
abundance: -
v_gene: TRBV5-1
CDR3aa: CASSLARDYGYTF
CDR3nt: TGCGCCAGCAGCTTGGCCCGGGACTATGGCTACACCTTC

d_gene: TRBD2
j_gene: TRBJ2-3
abundance: -
v_gene: TRBV5-4
CDR3aa: CASSFGLAGGPIDTQYF
CDR3nt: TGTGCCAGCAGCTTCGGACTAGCGGGGGGGCCGATAGATACGCAGTATTTT

d_gene: TRBD1
j_gene: TRBJ1-2
abundance: -
v_gene: TRBV9
CDR3aa: CASSVPPGQGNSGYTF
CDR3nt: TGTGCCAGCAGCGTCCCTCCGGGACAGGGAAATAGTGGCTACACCTTC

d_gene: TRBD1
j_gene: TRBJ1-1
abundance: -
v_gene: TRBV28
CDR3aa: CASSWDRGAFF
CDR3nt: TGTGCCAGCAGCTGGGACAGGGGAGCTTTCTTT

d_gene: -
j_gene: TRBJ1-6
abundance: -
v_gene: TRBV7-9
CDR3aa: CASSLEQVHSPLHF
CDR3nt: TGTGCCAGCAGCTTAGAGCAAGTCCATTCACCCCTCCACTTT

d_gene: TRBD1
j_gene: TRBJ1-2
abundance: -
v_gene: TRBV5-4
CDR3aa: CASSAAGTGSHGYTF
CDR3nt: TGTGCCAGCAGCGCGGCCGGGACAGGGTCCCATGGCTACACCTTC

d_gene: TRBD2
j_gene: TRBJ2-1
abundance: -
v_gene: TRBV6-5
CDR3aa: CARKRGRNEQFF
CDR3nt: TGTGCCAGGAAGCGGGGGAGGAATGAGCAGTTCTTC

d_gene: -
j_gene: TRBJ1-3
abundance: -
v_gene: TRBV11-2
CDR3aa: CASSFFGFGSTIYF
CDR3nt: TGTGCCAGCAGCTTTTTTGGGTTCGGGAGCACCATATATTTT

d_gene: TRBD1
j_gene: TRBJ2-4
abundance: -
v_gene: TRBV2
CDR3aa: CASSEAGGIQYF
CDR3nt: TGTGCCAGCAGTGAGGCAGGGGGCATTCAGTACTTC

d_gene: TRBD2
j_gene: TRBJ2-3
abundance: -
v_gene: TRBV5-6
CDR3aa: CASSLGGTSKGTDTQYF
CDR3nt: TGTGCCAGCAGCTTGGGTGGGACTAGTAAAGGCACAGATACGCAGTATTTT

d_gene: -
j_gene: TRBJ2-2
abundance: -
v_gene: TRBV3-1/TRBV3-2
CDR3aa: CASSQSRGARPTGELFF
CDR3nt: TGTGCCAGCAGCCAAAGCAGGGGAGCGCGCCCCACCGGGGAGCTGTTTTTT

d_gene: -
j_gene: TRBJ1-5
abundance: -
v_gene: TRBV5-1
CDR3aa: CASSPVGQSNQPQHF
CDR3nt: TGCGCCAGCAGCCCCGTCGGACAGAGCAATCAGCCCCAGCATTTT

d_gene: TRBD1
j_gene: TRBJ2-2
abundance: -
v_gene: TRBV6-4
CDR3aa: CASSDSAGGAAGELFF
CDR3nt: TGTGCCAGCAGTGATTCGGCAGGGGGCGCTGCCGGGGAGCTGTTTTTT

d_gene: -
j_gene: TRBJ1-2
abundance: once
v_gene: TRBV11-2
CDR3aa: CASSLLTSGYTF
CDR3nt: TGTGCCAGCAGCCTCCTGACAAGTGGCTACACCTTC

d_gene: -
j_gene: TRBJ2-1
abundance: -
v_gene: TRBV5-6
CDR3aa: CASSLDRSSYNEQFF
CDR3nt: TGTGCCAGCAGCTTAGACAGAAGCTCCTACAATGAGCAGTTCTTC

d_gene: -
j_gene: TRBJ1-5
abundance: -
v_gene: TRBV7-2
CDR3aa: CASSLGRINQPQHF
CDR3nt: TGTGCCAGCAGCTTAGGGAGAATTAATCAGCCCCAGCATTTT

d_gene: -
j_gene: TRBJ2-2
abundance: -
v_gene: TRBV9
CDR3aa: CASSVGKQGNTGELFF
CDR3nt: TGTGCCAGCAGCGTGGGCAAACAAGGGAACACCGGGGAGCTGTTTTTT

d_gene: TRBD1
j_gene: TRBJ1-6
abundance: -
v_gene: TRBV27
CDR3aa: CASRADRGSSYNSPLHF
CDR3nt: TGTGCCAGCAGGGCTGACAGGGGAAGCTCCTATAATTCACCCCTCCACTTT

d_gene: -
j_gene: TRBJ1-2
abundance: -
v_gene: TRBV6-5
CDR3aa: CASSYSQNYGYTF
CDR3nt: TGTGCCAGCAGTTACTCACAAAACTATGGCTACACCTTC

d_gene: -
j_gene: TRBJ1-2
abundance: -
v_gene: TRBV5-5
CDR3aa: CASSQDRANYGYTF
CDR3nt: TGTGCCAGCAGCCAGGACAGAGCTAACTATGGCTACACCTTC

d_gene: TRBD2
j_gene: TRBJ2-3
abundance: -
v_gene: TRBV11-3
CDR3aa: CASSLGGGSDTQYF
CDR3nt: TGTGCCAGCAGCTTAGGGGGGGGTTCAGATACGCAGTATTTT

d_gene: TRBD1
j_gene: TRBJ1-2
abundance: -
v_gene: TRBV4-2
CDR3aa: CASSRRTRDRGGYGYTF
CDR3nt: TGTGCCAGCAGCCGCCGAACGCGAGACAGGGGGGGCTATGGCTACACCTTC

d_gene: TRBD2
j_gene: TRBJ2-5
abundance: -
v_gene: TRBV3-1/TRBV3-2
CDR3aa: CASSQDHVSGGAKETQYF
CDR3nt: TGTGCCAGCAGCCAAGATCACGTTAGCGGGGGGGCCAAAGAGACCCAGTACTTC

d_gene: TRBD1
j_gene: TRBJ1-2
abundance: -
v_gene: TRBV2
CDR3aa: CASRLDRGGYTF
CDR3nt: TGTGCCAGCAGGCTTGACAGGGGTGGCTACACCTTC